This passage covers 32 T cell receptor beta chains from one sample sequenced in a study of cytomegalovirus exposure and HLA in healthy donors. PCR amplification relied on 60 Vbeta primers (plus 13 Jbeta primers). Profiling relied on immunoSEQ multiplex PCR, and the TCRdb table lists in-frame clones only, not all of them. The sample yields around 220,000 clones, less than 85% seen once. Sequenced material: PBMCs. These receptors were collected from a girl between 2 and 10 years old in good health and CMV-seronegative.

This chain connects TRBV25-1 to TRBJ2-1; 11 nucleotides agree with TRBD2. This CDR3 has 15 residues. V was clipped by 4 bases and J by 6 bases; unmatched bases: 5. Germline CDR1 MGHDK, CDR2 SYGVNS. CDR3 sequence reads: CASSVLAGALNEQFF. The CDR3 nucleotides read TGTGCCAGCAGTGTACTAGCGGGGGCCCTCAATGAGCAGTTCTTC.

This clone appeared a single time. The chain employs TRBV6-4 and TRBJ2-2, with 8 nucleotides matching TRBD2. In germline, CDR1 is MRHNA, CDR2 SNTAGT. The junction had 5 bases not matched to a gene; V was cut back by 5 bases and J by 0 bases. CDR3 length equals 16 residues. CDR3 in amino acids: CASSSRLATNTGELFF. In nucleotides, the CDR3 is TGTGCCAGCAGTTCCCGACTAGCGACGAACACCGGGGAGCTGTTTTTT.

The rearrangement uses TRBV5-4 and TRBJ2-6, with TRBD2 matching 8 bases. Germline V gene sequence: CDR1 SGHNT, CDR2 YYREEE (reference sequence). This CDR3 contains 17 residues. The V segment lost 4 bases and the J segment 4 bases; nucleotides outside the gene matches: 10. In nucleotides, the CDR3 is TGTGCCAGCAGCGGATCCGGGACTAGTTCGGGGGCCAACGTCCTGACTTTC. Its translation is CASSGSGTSSGANVLTF.

The chain joins TRBV5-1 to TRBJ2-3; D gene unclear. The CDR3 consists of 15 residues. V was shortened by 0 bases and J by 4 bases, with 12 bases between the two germline ends. The germline CDR1 and CDR2 sequences are SGHRS and YFSETQ. The DNA for the CDR3 is TGCGCCAGCAGCTTGGCCTGGTACAGCCCAGATACGCAGTATTTT. Protein: CASSLAWYSPDTQYF.

The chain recombines TRBV6-1 with TRBJ2-7; maybe TRBD1 (5 bases). Deletions cut 6 bases from V and 3 bases from J, with 18 bases between. This CDR3 has 15 amino acids. CDR1 is MNHNS, CDR2 SASEGT, per germline. CDR3 DNA sequence: TGTGCCAGCAGGACAGACCCAGGGATTATCTACGAGCAGTACTTC. Translated, it gives CASRTDPGIIYEQYF.

J is TRBJ2-7 and V is TRBV10-3; no clear D. With 3 bases removed from V and 3 bases from J, the gap between germline ends came to 12 bases. Germline-derived CDR1 and CDR2 are ENHRY and SYGVKD. CDR3 length: 14 residues. As DNA, the CDR3 is TGTGCCATCAGTGAAATGGAGAGAGACTACGAGCAGTACTTC. Its protein product is CAISEMERDYEQYF.

The chain is built from TRBV5-6 and TRBJ1-2; 10 bases align to TRBD1. The germline V gene has CDR1 SGHDT and CDR2 YYEEEE. V trimming: 2 bases; J trimming: 5 bases; junction bases outside the gene matches: 3. CDR3 length equals 14 residues. The DNA of the CDR3 is TGTGCCAGCAGCTTCGGGACAGGGGCGTATGGCTACACCTTC. Encoded protein: CASSFGTGAYGYTF. Full variable domain (missing parts from reference TRBV5-6 and TRBJ1-2): DAGVTQSPTHLIKTRGQQVTLRCSPKSGHDTVSWYQQALGQGPQFIFQYYEEEERQRGNFPDRFSGHQFPNYSSELNVNALLLGDSALYLCASSFGTGAYGYTFGSGTRLTVV.

The V gene is TRBV29-1, the J gene TRBJ2-2; TRBD1 aligns across 8 bases. V was pared by 6 bases and J by 0 bases, with 3 bases of the junction left unmatched. Germline CDR1 and CDR2: SQVTM and ANQGSEA. The CDR3 contains 14 residues. CDR3 sequence: CSVLTGANTGELFF. In DNA form, the CDR3 reads TGCAGCGTATTGACAGGGGCGAACACCGGGGAGCTGTTTTTT.

This clone has more than one count but fewer than ten. The chain links TRBV5-1 to TRBJ1-5; 7 bases match TRBD1. The junction had 2 bases not matched to a gene; V was cut back by 2 bases and J by 3 bases. CDR1 SGHRS and CDR2 YFSETQ come from the germline V gene. The CDR3 covers 14 residues. CDR3 bases: TGCGCCAGCAGCTTAGGGACAGCCAATCAGCCCCAGCATTTT. It translates to CASSLGTANQPQHF.

The chain couples TRBV11-2 to TRBJ2-3; TRBD2 matches at 7 bases. The trim removed 4 bases at V and 6 bases at J, leaving 7 bases unmatched. Germline V CDR1 and CDR2: SGHAT, FQNNGV. This CDR3 has 14 residues. CDR3 sequence: CASSSPGRVDTQYF. CDR3 DNA sequence: TGTGCCAGCAGCTCCCCGGGGAGGGTGGATACGCAGTATTTT.

V and J are TRBV6-1 and TRBJ1-1; tentatively, D is TRBD1 (6 bases). This CDR3 spans 15 amino acids. Trimming shortened V by 0 bases and J by 1 base, and 9 bases separated the two germline ends. Germline lookup yields CDR1 MNHNS and CDR2 SASEGT. The DNA for the CDR3 is TGTGCCAGCAGTGAAGCCGGGACAACGAACACTGAAGCTTTCTTT. Protein product: CASSEAGTTNTEAFF.

The rearrangement links TRBV6-1 to TRBJ1-3; no firm D call. Germline V gives CDR1 MNHNS, CDR2 SASEGT. CDR3 size: 15 residues. Deletions cut 4 bases from V and 0 bases from J, with 10 bases between. The DNA for the CDR3 is TGTGCCAGCAGTGTACCAACGGGCTCTGGAAACACCATATATTTT. Protein product: CASSVPTGSGNTIYF.

The rearrangement links TRBV6-5 to TRBJ2-1; the match to TRBD2 covers 9 bases. Trimming removed 4 bases from V and 6 bases from J; junction bases left unmatched: 4. This CDR3 contains 14 residues. The V gene's germline CDR1 is MNHEY and CDR2 SVGAGI. The CDR3 loop is CASSFSGRGNEQFF. CDR3 coding DNA: TGTGCCAGCAGTTTTAGCGGGAGAGGCAATGAGCAGTTCTTC.

In regard to this clone: A read error may account for a junction end that differs from germline. Within the sample, other DNA sequences also encode this same CDR3. V usage is TRBV18 and J usage is TRBJ2-7; 9 nucleotides align to TRBD1. CDR3 length equals 17 residues. Germline assignment: CDR1 KGHSH and CDR2 LQKENI. The CDR3 region is CASSPPIGQGPLLGQYF. For the CDR3, the DNA is TGTGCCAGCTCACCACCGATAGGACAGGGGCCATTACTCGGGCAGTATTTC.

This chain links TRBV5-1 with TRBJ2-2, with D perhaps matching TRBD2 (5 bases). Trimming took 4 bases from V and 1 from J, leaving 14 bases between them. The CDR3 is 16 amino acids. Per germline, CDR1 SGHRS and CDR2 YFSETQ. For the CDR3, the DNA is TGCGCCAGCAGCATCGGGATAGCAGAGAACACCGGGGAGCTGTTTTTT. Translated, it gives CASSIGIAENTGELFF.

The chain uses TRBV18 and TRBJ1-2, with 7 bases that match TRBD1. Looked up from germline, CDR1 is KGHSH and CDR2 is LQKENI. V was pared by 4 bases and J by 3 bases, with 8 bases of the junction left unmatched. This CDR3 comprises 15 residues. The CDR3 here is CASSLYRTGDYGYTF. The CDR3 DNA follows: TGTGCCAGCTCACTGTATCGGACAGGCGACTATGGCTACACCTTC.

This rearrangement joins TRBV5-1 to TRBJ1-2; 8 nucleotides match TRBD1. Trimming cost V 0 bases and J 2 bases; bases outside gene matches: 3. This CDR3 has 15 amino acids. Germline-derived CDR1 and CDR2 are SGHRS and YFSETQ. In DNA, the CDR3 is TGCGCCAGCAGCTTGGTCGACAGGGGAAACTATGGCTACACCTTC. Its protein is CASSLVDRGNYGYTF.

The chain carries TRBV7-9 and TRBJ2-3; 16 nucleotides agree with TRBD2. This CDR3 contains 16 residues. V gave up 10 bases and J gave up 2 bases; unmatched junction bases: 6. Germline V lookup: CDR1 SEHNR, CDR2 FQNEAQ (reference sequence). DNA of the CDR3: TGTGCCACGGGACTAGCGGGAGGGCGGTTCACAGATACGCAGTATTTT. Protein: CATGLAGGRFTDTQYF.

Comments on this clone: Other DNA sequences in this specimen translate into the identical CDR3. The gene calls are TRBV5-1 and TRBJ2-1, with TRBD2 matching 7 bases. V lost 0 bases, J lost 0 bases, and 3 bases stayed unmatched. CDR3 length: 16 residues. The germline V gene encodes CDR1 SGHRS and CDR2 YFSETQ. CDR3 coding DNA: TGCGCCAGCAGCTTGGTCGGGGGGAGCTCCTACAATGAGCAGTTCTTC. It encodes CASSLVGGSSYNEQFF.

The rearrangement joins TRBV5-1 to TRBJ2-5; 7 positions match TRBD2. With 3 bases clipped from V and 0 bases from J, the junction kept 8 bases outside the gene matches. The CDR3 spans 16 residues. CDR1 is SGHRS, CDR2 YFSETQ, per germline. The CDR3 here is CASSSRGSGYQETQYF. DNA of the CDR3: TGCGCCAGCAGCTCTCGCGGGAGTGGGTACCAAGAGACCCAGTACTTC.

The chain uses TRBV5-8 and TRBJ2-2; D gene unclear. From germline, CDR1 is SGHTS and CDR2 YDEGEE. V lost 0 bases and J 4 bases, leaving 7 bases between the germline ends. This CDR3 is 14 amino acids long. The CDR3, as DNA: TGTGCCAGCAGCTTGGGTGGGCCCACCGGGGAGCTGTTTTTT. It is translated as CASSLGGPTGELFF. Complete variable domain (other parts from reference TRBV5-8 and TRBJ2-2): EAGVTQSPTHLIKTRGQQATLRCSPISGHTSVYWYQQALGLGLQFLLWYDEGEERNRGNFPPRFSGRQFPNYSSELNVNALELEDSALYLCASSLGGPTGELFFGEGSRLTVL.

The gene calls are TRBV2 and TRBJ1-2; 7 bases agree with TRBD1. This CDR3 region has 14 residues. Per germline, CDR1 SNHLY and CDR2 FYNNEI. V dropped 6 bases and J dropped 6; count of bases not matched to a gene: 10. CDR3 nucleotides: TGTGCCAGCAGCCTACAGGGGAAAGAGCATGGCTACACCTTC. Translated, it gives CASSLQGKEHGYTF. Filled out from reference TRBV2 and TRBJ1-2, the complete variable domain reads EPEVTQTPSHQVTQMGQEVILRCVPISNHLYFYWYRQILGQKVEFLVSFYNNEISEKSEIFDDQFSVERPDGSNFTLKIRSTKLEDSAMYFCASSLQGKEHGYTFGSGTRLTVV.

The chain carries TRBV9 and TRBJ2-5; 8 nucleotides agree with TRBD2. The trim removed 0 bases at V and 5 bases at J, leaving 6 bases unmatched. From germline, CDR1 is SGDLS and CDR2 YYNGEE. CDR3 length: 15 amino acids. CDR3: CASSVVAGSRETQYF. In DNA, the CDR3 is TGTGCCAGCAGCGTAGTAGCGGGGTCGCGGGAGACCCAGTACTTC.

This clone has just one count. The V and J genes are TRBV6-1 and TRBJ1-4, with D possibly being TRBD1 (6 bases). Germline V lookup: CDR1 MNHNS, CDR2 SASEGT. With 3 bases removed from V and 9 bases from J, the gap between germline ends came to 20 bases. This CDR3 has 16 amino acids. Here the CDR3 reads CASSDTRGSPAQKLFF. DNA for the CDR3: TGTGCCAGCAGTGATACTAGGGGGTCCCCTGCTCAAAAACTGTTTTTT.

The rearrangement uses TRBV7-6 and TRBJ2-3; TRBD1 is a possible D gene (6 bases). The length of the CDR3 is 17 residues. The V end lost 0 bases, the J end lost 6 bases, and 19 bases lay between the germline ends. Per germline, CDR1 SGHVS and CDR2 FNYEAQ. Here the CDR3 DNA reads TGTGCCAGCAGCTTAGCGGGGACGGGACAAGGCGGGGATACGCAGTATTTT. Protein product: CASSLAGTGQGGDTQYF.

Turning to this clone: Other nucleotide sequences from this sample produce the same CDR3. In DNA, the CDR3 is TGTGCCAGCTCACCAGGGCAGGGTAACACTGAAGCTTTCTTT. Translated, it gives CASSPGQGNTEAFF. The chain uses TRBV18 and TRBJ1-1; tentatively, D is TRBD1 (5 bases). The germline V gene has CDR1 KGHSH and CDR2 LQKENI. The CDR3 is 14 residues long. V was shortened by 2 bases and J by 2 bases, with 9 bases between the two germline ends. Variable domain in full (rest from reference TRBV18 and TRBJ1-1): NAGVMQNPRHLVRRRGQEARLRCSPMKGHSHVYWYRQLPEEGLKFMVYLQKENIIDESGMPKERFSAEFPKEGPSILRIQQVVRGDSAAYFCASSPGQGNTEAFFGQGTRLTVV.

In nucleotides, the CDR3 is TGTGCCAGCAGCCCTGGGACTAGCGCCACAGATACGCAGTATTTT. Its protein is CASSPGTSATDTQYF. The genes are TRBV7-7 and TRBJ2-3; 10 positions agree with TRBD2. The length of the CDR3 is 15 residues. Trimming took 5 bases from V and 2 from J; bases not matched to a gene: 4. From germline, CDR1 is SSHAT and CDR2 FNYEAQ (reference sequence).

V and J are TRBV14 and TRBJ1-2; D is ambiguous. The CDR3 length is 14 residues. Trimming removed 0 bases at V and 8 bases at J, with 13 bases between. Germline V gene lookup returns CDR1 SGHDN and CDR2 FVKESK. The chain's CDR3 is CASSQDQLLPGYTF. The DNA of the CDR3 is TGTGCCAGCAGCCAAGATCAACTACTCCCCGGCTACACCTTC.

The rearrangement links TRBV7-9 to TRBJ1-5; 7 nucleotides agree with TRBD1. The germline V gene has CDR1 SEHNR and CDR2 FQNEAQ (reference sequence). The CDR3 runs 17 residues. V was pared by 5 bases and J by 4 bases, with 14 bases of the junction left unmatched. The CDR3 DNA reads as TGTGCCAGCAGCGGAGGACAGGCCCTCTCGTTAAATCAGCCCCAGCATTTT. Residues: CASSGGQALSLNQPQHF. The full variable domain, in which reference TRBV7-9 and TRBJ1-5 provide the parts outside the CDR3, is DTGVSQNPRHKITKRGQNVTFRCDPISEHNRLYWYRQTLGQGPEFLTYFQNEAQLEKSRLLSDRFSAERPKGSFSTLEIQRTEQGDSAMYLCASSGGQALSLNQPQHFGDGTRLSIL.

This rearrangement joins TRBV13 to TRBJ2-7; no clear D gene. V lost 0 bases to trimming and J lost 5 bases, with 11 bases between them. CDR1 is PRHDT, CDR2 FYEKMQ, per germline (reference sequence). This CDR3 region has 14 residues. Here the CDR3 DNA reads TGTGCCAGCAGCTTAGGGGGCCCAACCAACGAGCAGTACTTC. This codes for CASSLGGPTNEQYF.

This chain links TRBV12-5 with TRBJ1-2, with 8 bases identical to TRBD1. Germline trimming cut 5 bases from V and 0 bases from J; bases unmatched to any gene: 5. From germline, CDR1 is LGHNT and CDR2 FRNRAP. The CDR3 is 15 residues long. The CDR3 bases are TGTGCTAGTGGTCAAACAGGGGGGGCTAACTATGGCTACACCTTC. Protein: CASGQTGGANYGYTF.

The chain uses TRBV5-6 and TRBJ2-7; D is unclear. Germline CDR1 and CDR2: SGHDT and YYEEEE. The length of the CDR3 is 16 residues. The ends were cut back, 7 bases at V and 3 bases at J, with 23 bases in the middle. For the CDR3, the DNA is TGTGCCAGCTCGCTCAGCTTGGGTCATAACAGCTACGAGCAGTACTTC. Amino acid sequence: CASSLSLGHNSYEQYF.